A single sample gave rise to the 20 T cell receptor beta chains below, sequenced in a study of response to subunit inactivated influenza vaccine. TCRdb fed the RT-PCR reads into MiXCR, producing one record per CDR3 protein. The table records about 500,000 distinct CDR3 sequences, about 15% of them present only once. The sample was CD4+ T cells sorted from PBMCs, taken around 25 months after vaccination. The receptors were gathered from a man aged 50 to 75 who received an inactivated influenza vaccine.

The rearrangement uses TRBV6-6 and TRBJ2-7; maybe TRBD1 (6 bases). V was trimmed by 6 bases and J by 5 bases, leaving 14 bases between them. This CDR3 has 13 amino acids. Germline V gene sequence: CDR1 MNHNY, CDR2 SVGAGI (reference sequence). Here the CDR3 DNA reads TGTGCCAGCAGCACTATAACAGGGAACGAGCAGTACTTC. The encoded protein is CASSTITGNEQYF.

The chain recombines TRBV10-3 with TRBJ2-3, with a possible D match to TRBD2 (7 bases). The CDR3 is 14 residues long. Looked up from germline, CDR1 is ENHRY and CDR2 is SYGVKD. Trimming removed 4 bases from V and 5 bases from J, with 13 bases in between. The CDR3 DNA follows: TGTGCCATCAGTGGAAACAGGGAGGGAGATACGCAGTATTTT. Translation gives CAISGNREGDTQYF.

The CDR3 spells CASSHLAGGSYNEQFF. CDR3 coding DNA: TGTGCCAGCAGCCATCTAGCGGGAGGGTCCTACAATGAGCAGTTCTTC. The V gene is TRBV14, the J gene TRBJ2-1, with 12 bases identical to TRBD2. J gave up 1 base and V 3 bases, and 1 base lay outside the gene matches. The V gene's germline CDR1 is SGHDN and CDR2 FVKESK. This CDR3 comprises 16 residues.

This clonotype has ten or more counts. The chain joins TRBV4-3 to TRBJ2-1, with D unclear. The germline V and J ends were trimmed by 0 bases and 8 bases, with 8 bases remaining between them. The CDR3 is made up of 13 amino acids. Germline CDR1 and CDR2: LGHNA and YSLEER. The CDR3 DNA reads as TGCGCCAGCAGCCAAGAGGGGAAGCATGAGCAGTTCTTC. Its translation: CASSQEGKHEQFF.

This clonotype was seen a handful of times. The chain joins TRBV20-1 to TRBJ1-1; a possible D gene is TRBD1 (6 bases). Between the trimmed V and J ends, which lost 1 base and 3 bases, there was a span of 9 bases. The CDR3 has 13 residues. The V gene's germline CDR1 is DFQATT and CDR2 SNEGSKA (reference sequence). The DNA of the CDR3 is TGCAGTGCTAGAGCCCGGACAGACACTGAAGCTTTCTTT. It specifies CSARARTDTEAFF.

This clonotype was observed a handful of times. DNA of the CDR3: TGTGCCAGCAGTTTAGCGCGGGGACTAGCGGGAGCAGATACGCAGTATTTT. Amino acids: CASSLARGLAGADTQYF. The rearrangement links TRBV12-3 or TRBV12-4 to TRBJ2-3; TRBD2 agrees at 14 bases. The CDR3 is made up of 17 amino acids. Germline trimming cut 0 bases from V and 4 bases from J; bases unmatched to any gene: 3.

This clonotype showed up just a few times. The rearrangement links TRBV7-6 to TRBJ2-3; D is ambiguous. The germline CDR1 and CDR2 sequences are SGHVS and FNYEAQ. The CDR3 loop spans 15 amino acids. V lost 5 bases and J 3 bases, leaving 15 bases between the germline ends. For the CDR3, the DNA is TGTGCCAGCAGCCCCATCGTAGGTGGGACAGATACGCAGTATTTT. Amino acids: CASSPIVGGTDTQYF.

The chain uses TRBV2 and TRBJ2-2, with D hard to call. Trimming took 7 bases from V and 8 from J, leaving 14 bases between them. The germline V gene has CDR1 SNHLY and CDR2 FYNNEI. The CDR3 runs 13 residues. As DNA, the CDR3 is TGTGCCAGCACCCAGGACGGCAGTGGGGAGCTGTTTTTT. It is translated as CASTQDGSGELFF.

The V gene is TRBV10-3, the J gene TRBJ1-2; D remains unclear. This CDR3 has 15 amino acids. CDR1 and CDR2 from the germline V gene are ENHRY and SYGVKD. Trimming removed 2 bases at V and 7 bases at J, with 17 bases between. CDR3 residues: CAISEGLTPTLGYTF. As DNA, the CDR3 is TGTGCCATCAGTGAGGGACTTACCCCGACCCTTGGCTACACCTTC.

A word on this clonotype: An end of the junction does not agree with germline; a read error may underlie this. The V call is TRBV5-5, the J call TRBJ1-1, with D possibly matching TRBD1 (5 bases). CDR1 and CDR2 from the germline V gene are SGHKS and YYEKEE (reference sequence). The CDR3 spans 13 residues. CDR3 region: CDSRLAHDRKAFF. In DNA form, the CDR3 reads TGTGACAGCAGATTGGCGCATGACAGAAAAGCTTTCTTT.

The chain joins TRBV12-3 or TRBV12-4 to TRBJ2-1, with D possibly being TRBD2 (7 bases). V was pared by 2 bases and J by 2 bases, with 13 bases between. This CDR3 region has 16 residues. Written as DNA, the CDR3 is TGTGCCAGCAGTTTAAGGGGGGGGCACGCCTACAATGAGCAGTTCTTC. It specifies CASSLRGGHAYNEQFF.

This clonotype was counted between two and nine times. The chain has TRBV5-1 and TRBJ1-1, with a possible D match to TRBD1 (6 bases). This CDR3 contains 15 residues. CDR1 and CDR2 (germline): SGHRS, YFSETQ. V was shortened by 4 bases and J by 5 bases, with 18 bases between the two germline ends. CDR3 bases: TGCGCCAGCAGCACCGGCGGGGGGCTTAGGACTGAAGCTTTCTTT. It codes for CASSTGGGLRTEAFF.

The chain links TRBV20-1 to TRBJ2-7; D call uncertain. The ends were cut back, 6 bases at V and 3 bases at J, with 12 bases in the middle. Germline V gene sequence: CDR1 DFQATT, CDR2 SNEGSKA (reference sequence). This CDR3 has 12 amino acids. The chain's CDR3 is CSANPPGYEQYF. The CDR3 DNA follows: TGCAGTGCCAACCCCCCAGGCTACGAGCAGTACTTC.

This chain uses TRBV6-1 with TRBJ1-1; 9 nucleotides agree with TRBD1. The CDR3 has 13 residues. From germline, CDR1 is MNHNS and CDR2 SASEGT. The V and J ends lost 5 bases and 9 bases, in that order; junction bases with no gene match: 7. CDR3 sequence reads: CASSPYRGRKAFF. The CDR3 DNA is TGTGCCAGCAGTCCTTACAGGGGGCGGAAAGCTTTCTTT.

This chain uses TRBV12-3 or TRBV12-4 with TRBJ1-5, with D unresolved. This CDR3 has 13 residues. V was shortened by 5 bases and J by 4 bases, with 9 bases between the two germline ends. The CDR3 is CASSPRENQPQHF. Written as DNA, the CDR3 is TGTGCCAGCAGTCCCCGGGAGAATCAGCCCCAGCATTTT.

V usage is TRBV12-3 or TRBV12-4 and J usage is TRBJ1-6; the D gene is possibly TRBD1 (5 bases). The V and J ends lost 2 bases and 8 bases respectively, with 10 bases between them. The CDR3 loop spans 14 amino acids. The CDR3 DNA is TGTGCCAGCAGTTTACAGGGACGGCATTCACCCCTCCACTTT. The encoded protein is CASSLQGRHSPLHF.

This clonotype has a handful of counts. CDR3: CASSPRLAGRSSYNEQFF. CDR3 bases: TGTGCCAGCAGTCCGAGACTAGCGGGGAGGAGCTCCTACAATGAGCAGTTCTTC. The gene calls are TRBV12-3 or TRBV12-4 and TRBJ2-1, with 11 positions matching TRBD2. The junction had 9 bases not matched to a gene; V was cut back by 5 bases and J by 0 bases. This CDR3 is 18 amino acids long.

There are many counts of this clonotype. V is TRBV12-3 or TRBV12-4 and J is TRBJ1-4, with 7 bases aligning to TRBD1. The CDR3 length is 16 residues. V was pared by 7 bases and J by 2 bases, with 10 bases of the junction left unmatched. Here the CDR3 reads CASTPNTGQTNEKLFF. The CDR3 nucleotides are TGTGCCAGCACCCCCAATACGGGACAGACTAATGAAAAACTGTTTTTT.

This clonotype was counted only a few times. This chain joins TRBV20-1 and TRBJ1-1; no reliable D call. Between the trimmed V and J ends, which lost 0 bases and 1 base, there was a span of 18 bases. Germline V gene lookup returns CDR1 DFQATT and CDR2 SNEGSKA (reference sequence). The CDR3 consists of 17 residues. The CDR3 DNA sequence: TGCAGTGCTAGAGACCCCCTCCCGGGTGCTGCGAACACTGAAGCTTTCTTT. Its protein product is CSARDPLPGAANTEAFF.

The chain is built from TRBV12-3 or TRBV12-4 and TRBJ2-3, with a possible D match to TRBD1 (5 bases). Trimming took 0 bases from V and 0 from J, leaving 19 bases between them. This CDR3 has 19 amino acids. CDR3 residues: CASSLAYRWGRSSTDTQYF. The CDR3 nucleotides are TGTGCCAGCAGTTTAGCCTATAGGTGGGGCAGGTCTAGCACAGATACGCAGTATTTT.